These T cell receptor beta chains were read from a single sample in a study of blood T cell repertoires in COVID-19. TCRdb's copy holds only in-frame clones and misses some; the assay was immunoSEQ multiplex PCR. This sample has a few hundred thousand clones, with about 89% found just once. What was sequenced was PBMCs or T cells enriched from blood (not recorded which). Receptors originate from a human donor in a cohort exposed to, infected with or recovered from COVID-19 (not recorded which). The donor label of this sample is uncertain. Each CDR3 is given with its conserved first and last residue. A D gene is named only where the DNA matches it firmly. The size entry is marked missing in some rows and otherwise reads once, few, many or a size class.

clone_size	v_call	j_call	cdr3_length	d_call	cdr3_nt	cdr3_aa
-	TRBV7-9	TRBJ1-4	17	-	TGTGCCAGCAGCTTATATCTGTTAGGGACACGTAATGAAAAACTGTTTTTT	CASSLYLLGTRNEKLFF
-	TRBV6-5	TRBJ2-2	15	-	TGTGCCAGCAGCTCACTCCAGGGGAACACCGGGGAGCTGTTTTTT	CASSSLQGNTGELFF
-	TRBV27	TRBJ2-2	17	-	TGTGCCAGCAGTTTATCGGGGACACCATGGGGGACCGGGGAGCTGTTTTTT	CASSLSGTPWGTGELFF
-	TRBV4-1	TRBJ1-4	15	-	TGCGCCAGCAGCCCCATCACGGGGAAGGGTGAAAAACTGTTTTTT	CASSPITGKGEKLFF
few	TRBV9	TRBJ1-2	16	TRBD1	TGTGCCAGCAGCGCGTCCGGGACAGGGTTTAACTATGGCTACACCTTC	CASSASGTGFNYGYTF
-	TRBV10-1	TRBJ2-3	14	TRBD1	TGCGCCAGCAGTACAGGGGGCTCCACAGATACGCAGTATTTT	CASSTGGSTDTQYF
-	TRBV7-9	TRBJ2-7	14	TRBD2	TGTGCCAGCAGCTTATCGGGGGGTAACTACGAGCAGTACTTC	CASSLSGGNYEQYF
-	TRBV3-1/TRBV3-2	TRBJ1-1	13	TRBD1	TGTGCCAGCAGCCGGGACAGGGCATCTGAAGCTTTCTTT	CASSRDRASEAFF
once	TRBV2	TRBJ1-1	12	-	TGTGCCAGCAGTTCGGACAACATTGAAGCTTTCTTT	CASSSDNIEAFF
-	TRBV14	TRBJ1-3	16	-	TGTGCCAGCAGCCAAGATGTGGCGGCGGCAGGAAACACCATATATTTT	CASSQDVAAAGNTIYF
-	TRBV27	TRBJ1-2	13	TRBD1	TGTGCCAGCAGACCGACAGGGGTGTTTGGCTACACCTTC	CASRPTGVFGYTF
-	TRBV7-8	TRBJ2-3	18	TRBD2	TGTGCCAGCAGCCACGGACTAGCGGGGGGGCGGGATCTAGATACGCAGTATTTT	CASSHGLAGGRDLDTQYF
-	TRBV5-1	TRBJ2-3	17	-	TGCGCCAGCAGCTTTTATCCAGCAGGGCTCTCTACAGATACGCAGTATTTT	CASSFYPAGLSTDTQYF
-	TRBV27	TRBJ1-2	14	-	TGTGCCAGCAGTTTAGGGAGCGGACCCTATGGCTACACCTTC	CASSLGSGPYGYTF
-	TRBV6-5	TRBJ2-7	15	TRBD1	TGTGCCAGCACCTTAGACAGGGGTCCTGCCTACGAGCAGTACTTC	CASTLDRGPAYEQYF
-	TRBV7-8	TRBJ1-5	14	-	TGTGCCAGCAGCTTATATGGAGGGGATCAGCCCCAGCATTTT	CASSLYGGDQPQHF
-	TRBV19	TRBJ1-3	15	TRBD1	TGTGCCAGTAGTAACCTCGACACGACAGGGAACACCATATATTTT	CASSNLDTTGNTIYF
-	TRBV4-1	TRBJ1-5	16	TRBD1	TGCGCCAGCAGCCCACAACCAGGACAGGACAATCAGCCCCAGCATTTT	CASSPQPGQDNQPQHF
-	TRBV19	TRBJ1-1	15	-	TGTGCCAGCCACTTGGGGGCCGGGGTAGACACTGAAGCTTTCTTT	CASHLGAGVDTEAFF
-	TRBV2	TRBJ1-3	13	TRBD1	TGTGCCAGCGGACAGGGCTCTGGAAACACCATATATTTT	CASGQGSGNTIYF
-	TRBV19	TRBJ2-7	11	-	TGTGCCGCCGCCGGCGGCTACGAGCAGTACTTC	CAAAGGYEQYF
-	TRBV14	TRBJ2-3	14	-	TGTGCCAGCAGCCCTCGACTAGAGACAGATACGCAGTATTTT	CASSPRLETDTQYF
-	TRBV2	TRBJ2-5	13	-	TGTGCCAGCAGTGAAGGAGGGGGAGAGACCCAGTACTTC	CASSEGGGETQYF
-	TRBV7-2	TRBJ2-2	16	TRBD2	TGTGCCAGCAGCGCCCGCGGGGGGGCGGGCACCGGGGAGCTGTTTTTT	CASSARGGAGTGELFF
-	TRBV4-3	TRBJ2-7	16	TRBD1	TGCGCCAGCAGCCAAGACCCCGGGACAGGCGCCTACGAGCAGTACTTC	CASSQDPGTGAYEQYF
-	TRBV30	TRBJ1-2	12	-	TGTGCCTGGGAACAGGGTGGCTATGGCTACACCTTC	CAWEQGGYGYTF
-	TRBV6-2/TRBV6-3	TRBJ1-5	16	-	TGTGCCAGCAGTTACTCGAGGGGGGGCCAGGCTCAGCCCCAGCATTTT	CASSYSRGGQAQPQHF
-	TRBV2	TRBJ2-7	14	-	TGTGCCAGCAGTGAAGTGGGACTCCAATACGAGCAGTACTTC	CASSEVGLQYEQYF
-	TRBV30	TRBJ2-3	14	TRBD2	TGTGCCTGGAGCGCCGGGACTACCACAGATACGCAGTATTTT	CAWSAGTTTDTQYF
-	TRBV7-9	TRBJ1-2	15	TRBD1	TGTGCCAGCAGTTTCACGGACAGGGGGCTCTATGGCTACACCTTC	CASSFTDRGLYGYTF
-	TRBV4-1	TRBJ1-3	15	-	TGCGCCAGCAGCCAAGACAGGGTGTCTGGAAACACCATATATTTT	CASSQDRVSGNTIYF
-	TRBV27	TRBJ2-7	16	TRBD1	TGTGCCAGCAGTTTCATATTCGGGACAGGGGGGGGCGAGCAGTACTTC	CASSFIFGTGGGEQYF
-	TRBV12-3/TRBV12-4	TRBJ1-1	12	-	TGTGCCAGCAGTTTCGGGGGCACTGAAGCTTTCTTT	CASSFGGTEAFF
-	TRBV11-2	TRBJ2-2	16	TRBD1	TGTGCCAGCAGCTTTAGACAGGGGGTAGCATCCGGGGAGCTGTTTTTT	CASSFRQGVASGELFF
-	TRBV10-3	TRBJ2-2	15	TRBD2	TGTGCCATCAGGTTTAGCGGGGTGTTCACCGGGGAGCTGTTTTTT	CAIRFSGVFTGELFF
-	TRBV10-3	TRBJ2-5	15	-	TGTGCCATCAGAGCAGGCGTCGGTGGCCCAGAGACCCAGTACTTC	CAIRAGVGGPETQYF
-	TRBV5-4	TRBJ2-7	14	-	TGTGCCAGCAGCTACGTGGATCAGGCTGGGGAGCAGTACTTC	CASSYVDQAGEQYF